These 26 T cell receptor beta chains came from one sample sequenced in a study of blood T cell repertoires in COVID-19 (dated by TCRdb to between 2020 and 2021). Library preparation employed the immunoSEQ multiplex PCR assay. Entries here come from immuneACCESS through TCRdb and include only in-frame sequences with V and J called. Some clones fail to appear in such tables; in the studies checked, an unresolved V gene covers under half of the shortfall, and the cause of the remainder is unknown. This sample has about 100,000 clones in its table, and approximately 84% of those were observed once. The ten largest clones take up approximately 7.3% of the sample. The source material was peripheral blood. The receptors derive from a man in his thirties or forties in a cohort sampled during active COVID-19.

The V and J genes are TRBV5-1 and TRBJ2-3; D not resolved. CDR3 size: 14 residues. V was cut by 4 bases and J by 1 base, with 10 bases left in between. Germline V gene lookup returns CDR1 SGHRS and CDR2 YFSETQ. CDR3: CASSLAQGTDTQYF. In DNA, the CDR3 is TGCGCCAGCAGCCTGGCCCAGGGCACAGATACGCAGTATTTT. The full variable domain, its missing parts supplied by reference TRBV5-1 and TRBJ2-3, is KAGVTQTPRYLIKTRGQQVTLSCSPISGHRSVSWYQQTPGQGLQFLFEYFSETQRNKGNFPGRFSGRQFSNSRSEMNVSTLELGDSALYLCASSLAQGTDTQYFGPGTRLTVL.

This rearrangement joins TRBV18 to TRBJ1-1; TRBD1 aligns across 8 bases. The CDR3 has 15 amino acids. Germline V gene lookup returns CDR1 KGHSH and CDR2 LQKENI. With 2 bases clipped from V and 0 bases from J, the junction kept 2 bases outside the gene matches. The CDR3 sequence: CASSPGTGVNTEAFF. In DNA form, the CDR3 reads TGTGCCAGCTCACCAGGGACAGGAGTGAACACTGAAGCTTTCTTT. The full variable domain, its missing parts supplied by reference TRBV18 and TRBJ1-1, is NAGVMQNPRHLVRRRGQEARLRCSPMKGHSHVYWYRQLPEEGLKFMVYLQKENIIDESGMPKERFSAEFPKEGPSILRIQQVVRGDSAAYFCASSPGTGVNTEAFFGQGTRLTVV.

The chain joins TRBV28 to TRBJ1-5; a weak D match, TRBD1 (5 bases). CDR3 length: 18 residues. Germline V gene data show CDR1 as MDHEN and CDR2 as SYDVKM. V gave up 2 bases and J gave up 2 bases, with 19 bases separating them. CDR3 DNA sequence: TGTGCCAGCAGTTTACGCGGGACCGGAGAAGGACGCAATCAGCCCCAGCATTTT. Protein sequence: CASSLRGTGEGRNQPQHF.

The chain uses TRBV18 and TRBJ2-1; 12 nucleotides match TRBD2. Looked up from germline, CDR1 is KGHSH and CDR2 is LQKENI. Unmatched junction bases numbered 6, after V lost 3 bases and J lost 9 bases. This CDR3 region has 15 residues. CDR3 residues: CASSPLAGGQAEQFF. The DNA for the CDR3 is TGTGCCAGCTCACCGCTAGCGGGGGGGCAGGCTGAGCAGTTCTTC.

This chain connects TRBV12-3 or TRBV12-4 to TRBJ1-2; maybe TRBD1 (5 bases). V gave up 3 bases and J gave up 4 bases, with 6 bases separating them. This CDR3 contains 12 residues. The CDR3 nucleotides are TGTGCCAGCAGTTTGACAGCCTATGGCTACACCTTC. Residues: CASSLTAYGYTF.

The chain has TRBV5-3 and TRBJ2-2; 9 positions match TRBD1. TRBV5-3 is reported as an ORF; its role is uncertain. The CDR3 is made up of 17 amino acids. Trimming cost V 4 bases and J 6 bases; bases outside gene matches: 13. The CDR3 loop reads CARSPRPGQGDAGELFF. CDR3 coding DNA: TGTGCCAGAAGCCCTCGCCCGGGACAGGGTGATGCCGGGGAGCTGTTTTTT.

The chain is built from TRBV18 and TRBJ1-1; TRBD1 might be the D (5 bases). CDR1 is KGHSH and CDR2 is LQKENI in the germline V gene. Deletions cut 3 bases from V and 8 bases from J, with 13 bases between. The CDR3 contains 13 residues. CDR3 region: CASSPRVTDEAFF. CDR3 DNA: TGTGCCAGCTCACCCAGGGTAACCGACGAAGCTTTCTTT. Variable domain in full (rest from reference TRBV18 and TRBJ1-1): NAGVMQNPRHLVRRRGQEARLRCSPMKGHSHVYWYRQLPEEGLKFMVYLQKENIIDESGMPKERFSAEFPKEGPSILRIQQVVRGDSAAYFCASSPRVTDEAFFGQGTRLTVV.

This chain uses TRBV10-2 with TRBJ1-1, with D tentatively TRBD1 (5 bases). Germline CDR1 WSHSY, CDR2 SAAADI. The CDR3 length is 14 residues. The germline V and J ends were trimmed by 3 bases and 6 bases, with 14 bases remaining between them. The CDR3 loop reads CASSESTTAPEAFF. The CDR3 DNA sequence: TGCGCCAGCAGTGAAAGCACGACAGCGCCTGAAGCTTTCTTT.

This chain connects TRBV5-1 to TRBJ2-7; D not resolved. The CDR3 has 14 residues. CDR1 SGHRS and CDR2 YFSETQ come from the germline V gene. Trimming cost V 0 bases and J 1 base, with 8 bases left between them. The CDR3: CASSLVEASYEQYF. The CDR3 nucleotides are TGCGCCAGCAGCTTGGTTGAGGCTTCCTACGAGCAGTACTTC.

This rearrangement joins TRBV2 to TRBJ2-1; 7 positions agree with TRBD2. The CDR3 covers 12 residues. Germline CDR1 SNHLY, CDR2 FYNNEI. Trimming cost V 8 bases and J 10 bases; bases outside gene matches: 8. The CDR3 DNA follows: TGTGCCAGCGGGGAGGGACTAATAGAGCAGTTCTTC. It yields the protein CASGEGLIEQFF.

This clone has more than one count but fewer than ten. The chain links TRBV5-6 to TRBJ2-7; TRBD1 matches at 7 bases. CDR3 size: 15 residues. From germline, CDR1 is SGHDT and CDR2 YYEEEE. J was trimmed by 1 base and V by 3 bases; bases with no gene match: 7. The CDR3 DNA follows: TGTGCCAGCAGCTGGTCAGGGGGTTCGTCCTACGAGCAGTACTTC. Translating gives CASSWSGGSSYEQYF. Looking up the rest from reference TRBV5-6 and TRBJ2-7 gives the full variable domain: DAGVTQSPTHLIKTRGQQVTLRCSPKSGHDTVSWYQQALGQGPQFIFQYYEEEERQRGNFPDRFSGHQFPNYSSELNVNALLLGDSALYLCASSWSGGSSYEQYFGPGTRLTVT.

This clone was seen only once. The chain employs TRBV6-5 and TRBJ1-2; 8 positions match TRBD1. The germline V gene has CDR1 MNHEY and CDR2 SVGAGI. The CDR3 extends over 15 amino acids. Germline trimming cut 5 bases from V and 2 bases from J; bases unmatched to any gene: 7. The CDR3 protein is CASSPQQGGNYGYTF. DNA for the CDR3: TGTGCCAGCAGTCCGCAACAGGGGGGCAACTATGGCTACACCTTC.

The chain joins TRBV9 to TRBJ1-2; D possibly corresponds to TRBD1 (6 bases). V was clipped by 0 bases and J by 8 bases, with 11 bases between them. This CDR3 is 13 amino acids long. Germline values: CDR1 SGDLS, CDR2 YYNGEE. CDR3 nucleotides: TGTGCCAGCAGCGTAGAGGACAGATCCGGCTACACCTTC. Translating gives CASSVEDRSGYTF.

The chain couples TRBV27 to TRBJ2-3, with TRBD2 identical over 9 bases. Germline V gene sequence: CDR1 MNHEY, CDR2 SMNVEV (reference sequence). This CDR3 is 15 amino acids long. With V trimmed by 3 bases and J by 1 base, 2 bases remained unmatched. The CDR3 bases are TGTGCCAGCAGTTTTCGGACTAGCGGCACAGATACGCAGTATTTT. The encoded protein is CASSFRTSGTDTQYF.

The chain has TRBV29-1 and TRBJ1-2; 10 bases match TRBD1. The CDR3 is 12 residues long. The germline V gene has CDR1 SQVTM and CDR2 ANQGSEA. V shed 7 bases, J shed 4 bases, and the junction held 3 bases outside the gene matches. CDR3 DNA sequence: TGCAGCGGATGGACAGGGGGCTATGGCTACACCTTC. The encoded protein is CSGWTGGYGYTF.

This clone was counted a few times. J is TRBJ1-1 and V is TRBV7-3; D possibly corresponds to TRBD1 (5 bases). CDR1 SGHTA and CDR2 FQGTGA come from the germline V gene. The CDR3 runs to 13 residues. Trimming cost V 0 bases and J 11 bases, with 13 bases left between them. CDR3 in DNA: TGTGCCAGCAGCTTAACCCCGGACACGGCCGCTTTCTTT. Translating gives CASSLTPDTAAFF.

The chain links TRBV2 to TRBJ1-2; 7 bases match TRBD1. The germline V gene has CDR1 SNHLY and CDR2 FYNNEI. The CDR3 consists of 13 residues. The trim removed 7 bases at V and 6 bases at J, leaving 8 bases unmatched. As DNA, the CDR3 is TGTGCCAGCAAACAAGGGGGCGGGGATGGCTACACCTTC. Translating gives CASKQGGGDGYTF.

J is TRBJ2-7 and V is TRBV11-3; TRBD1 is a possible D gene (6 bases). CDR1 is SGHNT and CDR2 is YENEEA in the germline V gene. The V end lost 4 bases, the J end lost 6 bases, and 13 bases lay between the germline ends. The CDR3 has 13 residues. The DNA of the CDR3 is TGTGCCAGCAGCTCTCGTACAGGGACCGAGCAGTACTTC. It encodes CASSSRTGTEQYF.

The sample holds a few counts of this clone. The chain has TRBV7-7 and TRBJ1-5; 9 bases agree with TRBD1. V lost 5 bases, J lost 0 bases, and 5 bases stayed unmatched. Germline CDR1 reads SSHAT; CDR2 reads FNYEAQ (reference sequence). CDR3 size: 16 residues. The CDR3 sequence is CASSPLGQGSNQPQHF. For the CDR3, the DNA is TGTGCCAGCAGCCCCCTGGGACAGGGTAGCAATCAGCCCCAGCATTTT.

J is TRBJ1-2 and V is TRBV3-1 (or the pseudogene TRBV3-2); D is unclear. Germline V CDR1 and CDR2: LGHDT, YNNKEL (reference sequence). This CDR3 is built from 13 residues. Trimming took off 1 base at V and 4 bases at J, with 7 bases between the two ends. The CDR3 sequence is CASSQGAAYGYTF. The CDR3 region has the DNA TGTGCCAGCAGCCAAGGGGCAGCCTATGGCTACACCTTC.

The CDR3 DNA is TGTGCCAGCTCACAACGGACTAGTGCCGAGCAGTACTTC. Residues: CASSQRTSAEQYF. This chain connects TRBV18 to TRBJ2-7, with 7 bases that match TRBD2. CDR1 and CDR2 from the germline V gene are KGHSH and LQKENI. The CDR3 has 13 residues. Losses at the gene ends were 4 bases for V and 6 bases for J; bases not matched to a gene: 6.

This sequence joins TRBV5-5 and TRBJ2-1; TRBD2 matches at 12 bases. The V segment lost 0 bases and the J segment 8 bases; nucleotides outside the gene matches: 3. Germline CDR1 is SGHKS and CDR2 is YYEKEE (reference sequence). The CDR3 runs to 15 residues. CDR3 region: CASSLEASGGDEQFF. The CDR3 DNA is TGTGCCAGCAGCTTGGAGGCTAGCGGGGGGGATGAGCAGTTCTTC.

The chain couples TRBV29-1 to TRBJ2-1; tentative D call: TRBD2 (5 bases). CDR1 and CDR2 (germline): SQVTM, ANQGSEA. The CDR3 is 12 amino acids. The V end was cut by 4 bases, the J end by 6 bases, with 10 bases between. CDR3 nucleotides: TGCAGCGTTGGAAGAGGAGGCAATGAGCAGTTCTTC. Encoded protein: CSVGRGGNEQFF.

V gene TRBV9 combines with J gene TRBJ1-1, with 7 positions matching TRBD1. The CDR3 covers 15 residues. Germline V gene sequence: CDR1 SGDLS, CDR2 YYNGEE. The junction had 5 bases not matched to a gene; V was cut back by 3 bases and J by 0 bases. The DNA of the CDR3 is TGTGCCAGCAGCGCGACAGGGCACATGAACACTGAAGCTTTCTTT. It yields the protein CASSATGHMNTEAFF.

The chain uses TRBV9 and TRBJ2-7, with TRBD1 identical over 7 bases. This CDR3 has 14 amino acids. V lost 3 bases and J lost 3; bases outside the gene matches: 6. Germline lookup yields CDR1 SGDLS and CDR2 YYNGEE. CDR3 DNA: TGTGCCAGCAGCGGCGGACAGGCGGGCTACGAGCAGTACTTC. Its protein product is CASSGGQAGYEQYF.

The chain couples TRBV28 to TRBJ1-4, with D perhaps matching TRBD1 (5 bases). V lost 5 bases to trimming and J lost 0 bases, with 10 bases between them. The CDR3 consists of 15 residues. The germline CDR1 and CDR2 sequences are MDHEN and SYDVKM. In nucleotides, the CDR3 is TGTGCCAGCAGTCGCGACAGTGCAACTAATGAAAAACTGTTTTTT. Protein: CASSRDSATNEKLFF. The full variable domain, its missing parts supplied by reference TRBV28 and TRBJ1-4, is DVKVTQSSRYLVKRTGEKVFLECVQDMDHENMFWYRQDPGLGLRLIYFSYDVKMKEKGDIPEGYSVSREKKERFSLILESASTNQTSMYLCASSRDSATNEKLFFGSGTQLSVL.